This T cell receptor (beta chain) was documented in a study of blood T cells in healthy people across ages. Study observations and caveats: It was held that the diversity estimates obtained from one million T cells were underestimates. With naive T cell percentage, TCR beta diversity showed a strong correlation. The fall in TCR beta diversity per million T cells was roughly linear with age.

A second PCR, run for about 6 to 11 cycles, used a sample-barcoded 5' primer plus a J-beta primer mix. The yield of each sample was at least 2.5 million CDR3-containing paired-end reads. Via MiXCR, TCRdb re-called the 5' RACE reads, giving one row per CDR3 protein. The sample carries some 1.1 million distinct CDR3 sequences, 30% to 40% recorded once. Comment on this clonotype: Antigen: not known.

Between the trimmed V and J ends, which lost 7 bases and 0 bases, there was a span of 10 bases. The CDR3 has 14 residues. Germline V gives CDR1 SNHLY, CDR2 FYNNEI. This TCR was sampled from a man aged 18 to 29 in good health. The material sequenced was blood. This chain links TRBV2 with TRBJ2-1, with D perhaps TRBD1 (6 bases). CDR3 protein: CASKTGLSYNEQFF. CDR3 in DNA: TGTGCCAGCAAAACAGGGCTCTCCTACAATGAGCAGTTCTTC.